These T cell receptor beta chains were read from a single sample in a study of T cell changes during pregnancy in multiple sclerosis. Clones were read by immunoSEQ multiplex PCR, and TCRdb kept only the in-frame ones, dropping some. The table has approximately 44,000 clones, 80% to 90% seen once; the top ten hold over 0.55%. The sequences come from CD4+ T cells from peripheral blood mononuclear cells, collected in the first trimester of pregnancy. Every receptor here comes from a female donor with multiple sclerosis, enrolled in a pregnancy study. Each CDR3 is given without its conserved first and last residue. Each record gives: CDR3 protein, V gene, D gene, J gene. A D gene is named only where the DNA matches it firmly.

ASSPMGTSGAKNIQY,TRBV18,TRBD2,TRBJ2-4
ASRGDREGPYEQY,TRBV6-5,TRBD1,TRBJ2-7
ASSLWPLLTGTGEQY,TRBV28,TRBD1,TRBJ2-7
ASSQVGADEAF,TRBV4-2,.,TRBJ1-1
ASSIDRAGVSSSGANVLT,TRBV19,TRBD2,TRBJ2-6
ASSSRRGGRETQY,TRBV27,TRBD2,TRBJ2-5
ASGKTGDTEAF,TRBV5-4,TRBD1,TRBJ1-1
ASSLGGAGELF,TRBV11-3,.,TRBJ2-2
ASSTTSGRAGDTQY,TRBV7-2,TRBD2,TRBJ2-3
ASSSGGAPNYGYT,TRBV9,.,TRBJ1-2
ASSIDWGTGTSYEQY,TRBV19,.,TRBJ2-7
ASLQQIQNTEAF,TRBV18,.,TRBJ1-1
ASSPVQSYNEQF,TRBV19,.,TRBJ2-1
ASSQGATGGRNQPQH,TRBV14,TRBD1,TRBJ1-5
ASSLVAGSYEQY,TRBV5-1,.,TRBJ2-7
AINSGAENEQF,TRBV10-3,TRBD2,TRBJ2-1
ASHRTSGRTGELF,TRBV25-1,TRBD2,TRBJ2-2
ASSLARGNTEAF,TRBV7-2,.,TRBJ1-1
ASSDRTGTNQPQH,TRBV7-7,TRBD1,TRBJ1-5
ASSYVGGETQY,TRBV6-6,.,TRBJ2-5
ASSDGSGRANEQF,TRBV6-1,TRBD2,TRBJ2-1
ASTGAYEQY,TRBV25-1,.,TRBJ2-7
ASSSTGDGYT,TRBV18,TRBD1,TRBJ1-2
ASSPQRRLTEAF,TRBV6-6,.,TRBJ1-1
ASSFGTWGDRDEKLF,TRBV28,.,TRBJ1-4
AISDSLGQKNTEAF,TRBV10-3,TRBD1,TRBJ1-1
ASSDGSGLMNTEAF,TRBV5-1,.,TRBJ1-1
ASSALGRGLSGNTIY,TRBV6-1,.,TRBJ1-3
ASSSTGHLEAF,TRBV19,.,TRBJ1-1
ASSLKRQGRSGDTIY,TRBV5-6,TRBD1,TRBJ1-3
ASSFRTGSHEQY,TRBV13,TRBD1,TRBJ2-7
ASSLSGTAYGYT,TRBV28,TRBD1,TRBJ1-2
ASSVQSGSLTGELF,TRBV9,.,TRBJ2-2
ASSHTSGRAYNEQF,TRBV4-3,TRBD2,TRBJ2-1
ASGFQGTHGYT,TRBV12-5,.,TRBJ1-2
ASSSGLENEQF,TRBV5-6,.,TRBJ2-1
ASRATGLETQY,TRBV6-5,TRBD1,TRBJ2-5
ASSPRLVNTDTQY,TRBV6-5,.,TRBJ2-3
ASSKSGTLGTEAF,TRBV7-3,.,TRBJ1-1
ASSRPLGTTYYNEQF,TRBV5-4,TRBD2,TRBJ2-1
ASSLRQGRYQPQH,TRBV28,.,TRBJ1-5
SGGLAGGHEQF,TRBV29-1,TRBD2,TRBJ2-1
ASSGGTGVTDTQY,TRBV9,.,TRBJ2-3
ASSMGQGAGEQY,TRBV19,TRBD1,TRBJ2-7
ASSQTGGWGTQY,TRBV19,TRBD1,TRBJ2-5
ASSPRAENYEQY,TRBV7-9,.,TRBJ2-7
ASSQGRTEAF,TRBV19,.,TRBJ1-1
SVSSIGGPSYNEQF,TRBV29-1,TRBD1,TRBJ2-1
ASSLALIAGPSYNEQF,TRBV5-8,TRBD2,TRBJ2-1
ASSQELHRGRGGNQPQH,TRBV4-3,TRBD1,TRBJ1-5
ASSPFGGGPAYEQY,TRBV19,TRBD2,TRBJ2-7
AISEVRGPYGYT,TRBV10-3,.,TRBJ1-2
ASSQEGQDHTGELF,TRBV4-2,TRBD1,TRBJ2-2
ASSIGTGGGKTQY,TRBV11-2,TRBD1,TRBJ2-5
ASSVGGTRRSTDTQY,TRBV6-1,TRBD1,TRBJ2-3